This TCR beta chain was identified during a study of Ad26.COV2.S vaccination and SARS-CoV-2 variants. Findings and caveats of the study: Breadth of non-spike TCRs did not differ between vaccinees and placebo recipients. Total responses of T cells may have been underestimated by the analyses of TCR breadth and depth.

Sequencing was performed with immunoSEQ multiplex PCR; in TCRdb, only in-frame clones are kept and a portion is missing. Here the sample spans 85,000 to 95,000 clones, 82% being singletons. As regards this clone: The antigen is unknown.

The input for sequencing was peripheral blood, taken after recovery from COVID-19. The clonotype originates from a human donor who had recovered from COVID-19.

As DNA, the CDR3 is TGTGCCATCAGACAGACAGGACAAGAGTCACCCCTCCACTTT. Protein: CAIRQTGQESPLHF. J is TRBJ1-6 and V is TRBV10-3, with D perhaps TRBD1 (6 bases). Trimming stripped 6 bases from V and 10 bases from J, with 16 bases between. This CDR3 region has 14 residues. Germline CDR1 is ENHRY and CDR2 is SYGVKD.